These 13 T cell receptor beta chains came from one sample sequenced in a study of T cells after yellow fever vaccination. TCRdb used MiXCR to reprocess the 5' RACE reads, holding one entry per CDR3 protein. The sample has 300,000 to 350,000 distinct CDR3 sequences, about 10% seen once; the top ten hold approximately 3%. The sample in question was CD4+ T cells sorted from PBMCs, obtained 45 days after the yellow fever booster vaccination. These receptors were collected from a man aged 18 to 30 who received the YFV17D yellow fever vaccine.

This clonotype has more than one count but fewer than ten. The V and J genes are TRBV19 and TRBJ1-4; TRBD1 matches 8 bases. The CDR3 extends over 16 amino acids. V was pared by 6 bases and J by 6 bases, with 12 bases of the junction left unmatched. The germline V gene encodes CDR1 LNHDA and CDR2 SQIVND (reference sequence). As DNA, the CDR3 is TGTGCCAGTAGCCCGGGGCGGGACAGGATTTATGAAAAACTGTTTTTT. Its protein is CASSPGRDRIYEKLFF. Full variable domain (outside the CDR3, taken from reference TRBV19 and TRBJ1-4): DGGITQSPKYLFRKEGQNVTLSCEQNLNHDAMYWYRQDPGQGLRLIYYSQIVNDFQKGDIAEGYSVSREKKESFPLTVTSAQKNPTAFYLCASSPGRDRIYEKLFFGSGTQLSVL.

This clonotype was seen more than once but under ten times. The V gene is TRBV6-5, the J gene TRBJ1-2, with 7 bases identical to TRBD1. Germline V gene sequence: CDR1 MNHEY, CDR2 SVGAGI. CDR3 length: 16 amino acids. V shed 11 bases, J shed 2 bases, and the junction held 17 bases outside the gene matches. The CDR3 sequence: CASVRAGGLSNYGYTF. CDR3 nucleotide sequence: TGTGCCTCCGTCAGGGCAGGGGGACTATCAAACTATGGCTACACCTTC.

The genes are TRBV5-5 and TRBJ2-2; no firm D call. CDR1 is SGHKS, CDR2 YYEKEE, per germline (reference sequence). There are 13 residues in the CDR3. V was trimmed by 2 bases and J by 7 bases, leaving 9 bases between them. Here the CDR3 DNA reads TGTGCCAGCAGCTTCGTTTTGGACGGGGAGCTGTTTTTT. Amino acid sequence: CASSFVLDGELFF.

This clonotype has just a few counts. The rearrangement links TRBV4-3 to TRBJ1-2, with 9 positions matching TRBD1. Trimming cost V 1 base and J 8 bases; bases outside gene matches: 5. The V gene's germline CDR1 is LGHNA and CDR2 YSLEER. The CDR3 extends over 14 amino acids. The CDR3 DNA sequence: TGCGCCAGCAGCCAAGCCCGGGACAGGGAAGGCTACACCTTC. As protein: CASSQARDREGYTF.

This clonotype has only a few counts. The chain links TRBV28 to TRBJ1-1, with 7 bases aligning to TRBD1. This CDR3 has 14 residues. The ends lost 6 bases at V and 0 bases at J; junction bases unmatched: 4. The germline V gene encodes CDR1 MDHEN and CDR2 SYDVKM. CDR3 protein: CASSLGGMNTEAFF. DNA for the CDR3: TGTGCCAGCAGCCTAGGGGGCATGAACACTGAAGCTTTCTTT. The whole variable domain, filled in from reference TRBV28 and TRBJ1-1, reads DVKVTQSSRYLVKRTGEKVFLECVQDMDHENMFWYRQDPGLGLRLIYFSYDVKMKEKGDIPEGYSVSREKKERFSLILESASTNQTSMYLCASSLGGMNTEAFFGQGTRLTVV.

This clonotype was seen repeatedly, ten times or more. The chain couples TRBV18 to TRBJ2-2; possible D gene TRBD1, 6 bases. The germline CDR1 and CDR2 sequences are KGHSH and LQKENI. The ends were cut back, 2 bases at V and 6 bases at J, with 16 bases in the middle. This CDR3 has 16 amino acids. The CDR3 region is CASSPRAGGASGELFF. In DNA form, the CDR3 reads TGTGCCAGCTCACCAAGGGCTGGGGGCGCCTCCGGGGAGCTGTTTTTT.

This clonotype has just a few counts. The chain carries TRBV10-1 and TRBJ2-3; weak D call: TRBD2 (5 bases). Looked up from germline, CDR1 is WNHNN and CDR2 is SYGVQD (reference sequence). This CDR3 is 14 amino acids long. V was shortened by 2 bases and J by 2 bases, with 8 bases between the two germline ends. In nucleotides, the CDR3 is TGCGCCAGCAGTGAGGCGGGCTTCACAGATACGCAGTATTTT. It specifies CASSEAGFTDTQYF.

This clonotype was seen a few times. This rearrangement joins TRBV4-3 to TRBJ1-2; the D gene is possibly TRBD1 (5 bases). Per the germline V gene, CDR1 is LGHNA and CDR2 is YSLEER. The CDR3 length is 15 residues. Trimming left V 1 base short and J 4 bases short, with 13 bases between. CDR3 region: CASSQGGTAVYGYTF. CDR3 bases: TGCGCCAGCAGCCAAGGGGGGACGGCCGTCTATGGCTACACCTTC.

V and J are TRBV5-4 and TRBJ2-1; no clear D gene. V was pared by 1 base and J by 4 bases, with 9 bases between. From germline, CDR1 is SGHNT and CDR2 YYREEE (reference sequence). There are 14 residues in the CDR3. CDR3 sequence: CASSLRLEYNEQFF. The CDR3 coding sequence is TGTGCCAGCAGCTTGAGGTTAGAATACAATGAGCAGTTCTTC.

This clonotype was observed at least ten times. This chain joins TRBV7-2 and TRBJ2-1, with TRBD2 as a possible D gene (6 bases). Germline loops: CDR1 SGHTA, CDR2 FQGNSA. The CDR3 consists of 15 residues. Trimming shortened V by 8 bases and J by 1 base, and 15 bases separated the two germline ends. CDR3 nucleotide sequence: TGTGCCAGCCAGACTTTTGGGGGGTCCTACAATGAGCAGTTCTTC. Its protein is CASQTFGGSYNEQFF.

This clonotype appeared a few times. This chain joins TRBV20-1 and TRBJ1-6; 9 bases align to TRBD1. Trimming removed 5 bases from V and 9 bases from J; junction bases left unmatched: 8. The CDR3 runs 14 residues. CDR1 and CDR2 from the germline V gene are DFQATT and SNEGSKA (reference sequence). The CDR3 coding sequence is TGCAGTGCTCCCCTGGGGACAGGGAGTTCACCCCTCCACTTT. Protein product: CSAPLGTGSSPLHF.

This rearrangement joins TRBV11-2 to TRBJ2-7; tentatively, D is TRBD2 (5 bases). The germline V gene has CDR1 SGHAT and CDR2 FQNNGV. Trimming left V 5 bases short and J 2 bases short, with 16 bases between. This CDR3 has 15 amino acids. The CDR3 coding sequence is TGTGCCAGCAGCCCACCGGCAGCAGCGGCCTACGAGCAGTACTTC. Protein: CASSPPAAAAYEQYF.

This clonotype was counted ten times or more. This CDR3 reads CASSQIRLYAGANVLTF. The CDR3 nucleotides are TGTGCCAGCAGCCAAATCAGGTTATATGCTGGGGCCAACGTCCTGACTTTC. The rearrangement links TRBV14 to TRBJ2-6, with D hard to call. Germline V gene sequence: CDR1 SGHDN, CDR2 FVKESK. The CDR3 contains 17 residues. The ends were cut back, 2 bases at V and 2 bases at J, with 13 bases in the middle.